This TCR beta chain was captured by sequencing in a study of response to subunit inactivated influenza vaccine. Study-wide results and limits: The authors proposed limited new T cell recruitment per seasonal influenza vaccination.

CDR3 length: 16 residues. V gave up 1 base and J gave up 7 bases, with 19 bases separating them. CDR1 and CDR2 (germline): SGHAT, FQNNGV. Of note for this clonotype: Antigen unknown.

MiXCR was run by TCRdb on the RT-PCR reads, yielding one entry per CDR3 protein. Of 800,000 to 1,000,000 distinct CDR3 sequences in the sample, approximately 21% are singletons; the top ten hold about a tenth. This clonotype originated in a man aged 45-60 years who received an inactivated influenza vaccine. The V call is TRBV11-2, the J call TRBJ2-5; possibly TRBD1 or TRBD2 for D (6 bases each). The sample here was PBMCs from blood, taken about 5 days after vaccination. The chain's CDR3 is CASSLARTAAGGTQYF. The CDR3 bases are TGTGCCAGCAGCTTAGCTAGGACAGCGGCCGGGGGGACCCAGTACTTC.